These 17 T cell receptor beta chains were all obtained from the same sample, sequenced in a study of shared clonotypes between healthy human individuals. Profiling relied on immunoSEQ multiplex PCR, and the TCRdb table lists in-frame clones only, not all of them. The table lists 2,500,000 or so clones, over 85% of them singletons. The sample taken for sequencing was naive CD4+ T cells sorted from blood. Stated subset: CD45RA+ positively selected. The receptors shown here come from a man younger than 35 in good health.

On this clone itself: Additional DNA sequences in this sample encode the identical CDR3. CDR3 sequence reads: CASSPPDNEQFF. For the CDR3, the DNA is TGTGCCAGCTCACCCCCGGACAATGAGCAGTTCTTC. This chain joins TRBV18 and TRBJ2-1; D remains ambiguous. The CDR3 extends over 12 amino acids. Germline V CDR1 and CDR2: KGHSH, LQKENI. Between the trimmed V and J ends, which lost 3 bases and 5 bases, there was a span of 5 bases.

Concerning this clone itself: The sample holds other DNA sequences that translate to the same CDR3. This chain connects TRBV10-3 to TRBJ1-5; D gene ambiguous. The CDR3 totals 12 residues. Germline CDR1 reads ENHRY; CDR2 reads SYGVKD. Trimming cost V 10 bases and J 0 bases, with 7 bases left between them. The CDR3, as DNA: TGTGCCACCGCAGATAGCAATCAGCCCCAGCATTTT. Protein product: CATADSNQPQHF.

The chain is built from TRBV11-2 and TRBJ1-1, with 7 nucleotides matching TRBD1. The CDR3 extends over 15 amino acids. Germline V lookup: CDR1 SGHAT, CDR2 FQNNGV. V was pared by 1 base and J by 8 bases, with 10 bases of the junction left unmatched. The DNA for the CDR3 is TGTGCCAGCAGCTTAGGGAGGGGGCTGCGGGAGGAAGCTTTCTTT. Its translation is CASSLGRGLREEAFF. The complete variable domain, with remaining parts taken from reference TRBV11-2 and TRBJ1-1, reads EAGVAQSPRYKIIEKRQSVAFWCNPISGHATLYWYQQILGQGPKLLIQFQNNGVVDDSQLPKDRFSAERLKGVDSTLKIQPAKLEDSAVYLCASSLGRGLREEAFFGQGTRLTVV.

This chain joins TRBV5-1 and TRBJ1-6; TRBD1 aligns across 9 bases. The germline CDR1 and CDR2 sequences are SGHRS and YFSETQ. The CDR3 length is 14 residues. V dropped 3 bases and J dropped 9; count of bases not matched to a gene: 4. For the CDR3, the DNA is TGCGCCAGCAGCTGGGACAGGGAGGCTTCACCCCTCCACTTT. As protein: CASSWDREASPLHF.

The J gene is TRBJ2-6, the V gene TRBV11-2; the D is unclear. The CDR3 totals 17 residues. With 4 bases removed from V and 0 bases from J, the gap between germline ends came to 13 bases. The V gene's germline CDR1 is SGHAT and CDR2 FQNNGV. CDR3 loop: CASSSFVSDSGANVLTF. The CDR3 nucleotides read TGTGCCAGCAGCTCATTTGTTAGTGACTCTGGGGCCAACGTCCTGACTTTC.

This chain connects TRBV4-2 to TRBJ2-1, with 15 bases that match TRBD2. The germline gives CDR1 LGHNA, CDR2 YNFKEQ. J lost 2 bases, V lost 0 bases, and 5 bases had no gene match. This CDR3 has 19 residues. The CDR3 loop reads CASSQEWTSGGAAYNEQFF. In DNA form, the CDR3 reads TGTGCCAGCAGCCAAGAGTGGACTAGCGGGGGGGCCGCCTACAATGAGCAGTTCTTC.

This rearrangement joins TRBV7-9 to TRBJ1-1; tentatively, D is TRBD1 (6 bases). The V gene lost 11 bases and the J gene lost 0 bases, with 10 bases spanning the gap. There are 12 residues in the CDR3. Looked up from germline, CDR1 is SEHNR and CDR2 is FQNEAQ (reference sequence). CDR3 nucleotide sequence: TGTGCCGGCTACAGGGTGAACACTGAAGCTTTCTTT. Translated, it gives CAGYRVNTEAFF.

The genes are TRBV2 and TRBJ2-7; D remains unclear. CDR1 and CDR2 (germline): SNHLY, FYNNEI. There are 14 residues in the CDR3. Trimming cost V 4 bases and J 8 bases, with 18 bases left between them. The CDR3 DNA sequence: TGTGCCAGCAGTGTAGGGCGTGGAGCCTGGCAGCAGTACTTC. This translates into CASSVGRGAWQQYF.

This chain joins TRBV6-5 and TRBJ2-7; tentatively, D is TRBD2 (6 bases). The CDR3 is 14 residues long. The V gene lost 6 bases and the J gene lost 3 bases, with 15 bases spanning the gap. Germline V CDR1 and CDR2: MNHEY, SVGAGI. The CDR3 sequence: CASRRGTAFYEQYF. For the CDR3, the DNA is TGTGCCAGCAGACGCGGGACGGCTTTCTACGAGCAGTACTTC.

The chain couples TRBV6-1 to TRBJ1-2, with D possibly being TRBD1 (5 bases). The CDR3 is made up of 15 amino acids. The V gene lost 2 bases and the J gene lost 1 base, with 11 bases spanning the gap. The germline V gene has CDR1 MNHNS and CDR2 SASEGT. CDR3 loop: CASSERGRSNYGYTF. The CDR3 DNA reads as TGTGCCAGCAGTGAAAGGGGTAGGAGTAACTATGGCTACACCTTC.

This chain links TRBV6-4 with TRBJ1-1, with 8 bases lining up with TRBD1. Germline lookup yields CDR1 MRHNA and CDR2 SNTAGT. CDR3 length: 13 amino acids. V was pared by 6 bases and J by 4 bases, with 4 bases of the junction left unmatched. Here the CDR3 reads CASRITGGTEAFF. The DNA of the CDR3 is TGTGCCAGCAGAATCACAGGGGGCACTGAAGCTTTCTTT.

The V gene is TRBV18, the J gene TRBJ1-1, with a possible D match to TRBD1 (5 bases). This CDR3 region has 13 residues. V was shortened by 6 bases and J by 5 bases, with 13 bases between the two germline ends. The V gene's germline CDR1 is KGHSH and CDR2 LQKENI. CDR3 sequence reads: CASSSFGGTEAFF. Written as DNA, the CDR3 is TGTGCCAGCTCGTCCTTCGGGGGGACTGAAGCTTTCTTT.

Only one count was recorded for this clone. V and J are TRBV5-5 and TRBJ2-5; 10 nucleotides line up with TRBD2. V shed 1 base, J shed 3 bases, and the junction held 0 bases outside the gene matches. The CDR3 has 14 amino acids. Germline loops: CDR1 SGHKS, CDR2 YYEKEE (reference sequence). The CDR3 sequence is CASSLTSGEETQYF. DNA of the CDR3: TGTGCCAGCAGCTTGACTAGCGGGGAAGAGACCCAGTACTTC.

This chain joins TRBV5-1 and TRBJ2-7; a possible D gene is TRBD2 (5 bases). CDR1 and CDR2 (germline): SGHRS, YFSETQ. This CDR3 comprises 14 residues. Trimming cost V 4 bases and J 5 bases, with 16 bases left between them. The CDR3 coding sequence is TGCGCCAGCAGCCCGTCGGCGGGCACGAACGAGCAGTACTTC. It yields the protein CASSPSAGTNEQYF.

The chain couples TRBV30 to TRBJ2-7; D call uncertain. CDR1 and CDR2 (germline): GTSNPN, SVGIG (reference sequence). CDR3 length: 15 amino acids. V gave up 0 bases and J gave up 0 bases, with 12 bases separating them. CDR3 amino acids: CAWSVPPEGSYEQYF. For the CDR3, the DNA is TGTGCCTGGAGTGTACCCCCAGAAGGCTCCTACGAGCAGTACTTC.

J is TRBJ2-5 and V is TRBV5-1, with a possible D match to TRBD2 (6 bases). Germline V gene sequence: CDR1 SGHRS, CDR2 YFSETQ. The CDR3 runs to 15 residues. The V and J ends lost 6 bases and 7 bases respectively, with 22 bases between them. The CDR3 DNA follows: TGCGCCAGCATCTCCGGGACTCAGGCCTTCGGGACCCAGTACTTC. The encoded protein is CASISGTQAFGTQYF.

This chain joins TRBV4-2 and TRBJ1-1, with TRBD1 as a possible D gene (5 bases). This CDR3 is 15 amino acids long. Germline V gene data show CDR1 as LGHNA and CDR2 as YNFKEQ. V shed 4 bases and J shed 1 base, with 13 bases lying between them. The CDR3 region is CASSPTGTENTEAFF. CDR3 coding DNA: TGTGCCAGCAGCCCGACCGGGACGGAGAACACTGAAGCTTTCTTT.